These 32 T cell receptor beta chains were all obtained from the same sample, sequenced in a study of early T cells in non-severe SARS-CoV-2 infection (dated by TCRdb to about 2021). Libraries were built with 5' RACE. The instrument given in TCRdb is NextSeq 500. The public reads were run again by TCRdb, first through fastp at Q25 and then through MiXCR, and only productive beta chains were kept. Each record represents a unique CDR3 protein, reported with the most common genes and DNA among its rows. The sample records 25,000 to 35,000 distinct CDR3 sequences, roughly 4.5% of which are singletons. The ten largest clones take up under 6.5% of the sample. Sequences were derived from whole blood, sampled at baseline. The receptors derive from an adult who was a healthcare worker with PCR-confirmed SARS-CoV-2 infection or an uninfected control (not recorded which).

This clonotype has at least ten counts. This chain connects TRBV29-1 to TRBJ1-1; TRBD1 is a possible D gene (6 bases). This CDR3 comprises 13 residues. The V end lost 3 bases, the J end lost 0 bases, and 8 bases lay between the germline ends. Germline V gene sequence: CDR1 SQVTM, CDR2 ANQGSEA. The CDR3, as DNA: TGCAGCGTTGATGGGGGGCTGAACACTGAAGCTTTCTTT. Protein: CSVDGGLNTEAFF.

This clonotype has ten or more counts. The CDR3 here is CSVGEAGSSTEAFF. Written as DNA, the CDR3 is TGCAGCGTGGGGGAGGCAGGGTCAAGCACTGAAGCTTTCTTT. The chain links TRBV29-1 to TRBJ1-1, with D possibly being TRBD1 (5 bases). Looked up from germline, CDR1 is SQVTM and CDR2 is ANQGSEA. Trimming left V 6 bases short and J 4 bases short, with 18 bases between. This CDR3 is 14 amino acids long. The whole variable domain, remainder taken from reference TRBV29-1 and TRBJ1-1, is SAVISQKPSRDICQRGTSLTIQCQVDSQVTMMFWYRQQPGQSLTLIATANQGSEATYESGFVIDKFPISRPNLTFSTLTVSNMSPEDSSIYLCSVGEAGSSTEAFFGQGTRLTVV.

This clonotype was recorded many times. CDR3: CASSLETGGTDTQYF. For the CDR3, the DNA is TGCGCCAGCAGCTTGGAGACAGGGGGCACAGATACGCAGTATTTT. The genes are TRBV5-1 and TRBJ2-3; 8 bases fit TRBD1. Germline V gene lookup returns CDR1 SGHRS and CDR2 YFSETQ. Trimming cost V 0 bases and J 1 base; bases outside gene matches: 1. The CDR3 is 15 amino acids.

This chain joins TRBV4-1 and TRBJ2-2; D is ambiguous. Trimming pared 3 bases from V and 2 bases from J, leaving 10 bases between. Germline V gene lookup returns CDR1 MGHRA and CDR2 YSYEKL. CDR3 size: 15 residues. The DNA of the CDR3 is TGCGCCAGCAGCCACCATGACTTAAACACCGGGGAGCTGTTTTTT. Its protein is CASSHHDLNTGELFF.

In this sample, this clonotype turned up many times. The junction departs from germline at one end; a sequencing error may be responsible. This chain uses TRBV5-1 with TRBJ1-2, with TRBD1 as a possible D gene (5 bases). The CDR3 sequence is 17 residues long. Germline V gives CDR1 SGHRS, CDR2 YFSETQ. DNA for the CDR3: TGCGCCAGCAGATTGGGGGAACGACGGAGGCGGGGCTATGGCTACACCTTC. Amino acids: CASRLGERRRRGYGYTF.

Ten or more counts support this clonotype. The germline gene is not matched at one end of the junction; a read error may be the cause. This chain joins TRBV10-3 and TRBJ2-3; TRBD2 is a possible D gene (5 bases). The CDR3 totals 13 residues. Germline CDR1 is ENHRY and CDR2 is SYGVKD. CDR3 protein: CAISGDYTDTQYF. The CDR3 DNA is TGTGCCATCAGTGGAGACTACACAGATACGCAATATTTT.

This clonotype has ten or more counts. The rearrangement links TRBV20-1 to TRBJ1-2; TRBD1 agrees at 7 bases. The CDR3 is 13 residues long. V trimming: 3 bases; J trimming: 4 bases; junction bases outside the gene matches: 5. CDR1 and CDR2 (germline): DFQATT, SNEGSKA (reference sequence). The CDR3 here is CSARAGQFYGYTF. DNA of the CDR3: TGCAGTGCTAGGGCGGGACAGTTCTATGGCTACACCTTC.

This clonotype came up many times. V is TRBV20-1 and J is TRBJ2-7; D not certain. The germline CDR1 and CDR2 sequences are DFQATT and SNEGSKA (reference sequence). The CDR3 contains 13 residues. Between the trimmed V and J ends, which lost 4 bases and 2 bases, there was a span of 12 bases. As DNA, the CDR3 is TGCAGTGCTACTTTGACACAAACCTACGAGCAGTACTTC. Amino acid sequence: CSATLTQTYEQYF.

In this sample, this clonotype is medium-sized (0.01 to 0.1%). This sequence joins TRBV27 and TRBJ1-2; a possible D gene is TRBD1 (5 bases). Germline CDR1 reads MNHEY; CDR2 reads SMNVEV (reference sequence). Trimming took 0 bases from V and 3 from J, leaving 11 bases between them. This CDR3 is built from 15 residues. The CDR3 region is CASSLSARADYGYTF. In nucleotides, the CDR3 is TGTGCCAGCAGTTTATCCGCCAGGGCGGACTATGGCTACACCTTC.

V gene TRBV6-5 combines with J gene TRBJ2-7; 7 bases are shared with TRBD2. The ends lost 2 bases at V and 2 bases at J; junction bases unmatched: 9. The germline CDR1 and CDR2 sequences are MNHEY and SVGAGI. This CDR3 is 16 amino acids long. CDR3 amino acids: CASSYGSGGGPYEQYF. In nucleotides, the CDR3 is TGTGCCAGCAGTTACGGGTCCGGCGGGGGTCCCTACGAGCAGTACTTC.

This clonotype has a count of ten or more. The chain joins TRBV27 to TRBJ2-7, with D tentatively TRBD1 (6 bases). Trimming took off 6 bases at V and 3 bases at J, with 15 bases between the two ends. The CDR3 length is 14 residues. The germline V gene encodes CDR1 MNHEY and CDR2 SMNVEV (reference sequence). The CDR3 spells CASRKGDLLYEQYF. In nucleotides, the CDR3 is TGTGCCAGCAGAAAGGGGGATCTCCTCTACGAGCAGTACTTC.

This clonotype was observed many times. The rearrangement links TRBV27 to TRBJ2-2; D may be TRBD1 (5 bases). Germline values: CDR1 MNHEY, CDR2 SMNVEV (reference sequence). Trimming pared 4 bases from V and 5 bases from J, leaving 14 bases between. The CDR3 length is 15 residues. In DNA form, the CDR3 reads TGTGCCAGCAGTTCCCCCAGGGTAGATACCGGGGAGCTGTTTTTT. Translation: CASSSPRVDTGELFF.

This clonotype was recorded a few times. The J gene is TRBJ2-5, the V gene TRBV7-3; 9 bases are shared with TRBD2. The V gene's germline CDR1 is SGHTA and CDR2 FQGTGA. The CDR3 sequence is 16 residues long. J was trimmed by 5 bases and V by 4 bases; bases with no gene match: 11. The CDR3 sequence is CASSSVAGEAGETQYF. The DNA for the CDR3 is TGTGCCAGCAGCTCAGTAGCGGGAGAGGCCGGGGAGACCCAGTACTTC. Filled out from reference TRBV7-3 and TRBJ2-5, the complete variable domain reads GAGVSQTPSNKVTEKGKYVELRCDPISGHTALYWYRQSLGQGPEFLIYFQGTGAADDSGLPNDRFFAVRPEGSVSTLKIQRTERGDSAVYLCASSSVAGEAGETQYFGPGTRLLVL.

This clonotype was counted ten times or more. This rearrangement joins TRBV24-1 to TRBJ1-5, with 7 positions matching TRBD1. The J segment lost 13 bases and the V segment lost 5 bases, leaving 10 bases of the junction unmatched. The V gene's germline CDR1 is KGHDR and CDR2 SFDVKD. This CDR3 comprises 13 residues. The CDR3 bases are TGTGCCACCAGTGCCTCGGACAGGACCCGACAGCATTTT. Amino acid sequence: CATSASDRTRQHF.

This clonotype was observed many times. The V call is TRBV18, the J call TRBJ1-2; unclear D gene. The CDR3 sequence is 15 residues long. Trimming pared 0 bases from V and 7 bases from J, leaving 15 bases between. Germline lookup yields CDR1 KGHSH and CDR2 LQKENI. In nucleotides, the CDR3 is TGTGCCAGCTCACCACCTCTCCGGTTATTGGGTGGCTACACCTTC. It yields the protein CASSPPLRLLGGYTF.

This clonotype was found many times. The chain is built from TRBV20-1 and TRBJ2-5; the match to TRBD1 covers 8 bases. The CDR3 runs 14 residues. Germline CDR1 DFQATT, CDR2 SNEGSKA (reference sequence). V gave up 3 bases and J gave up 5 bases; unmatched junction bases: 8. CDR3 in amino acids: CSARTRTGWETQYF. As DNA, the CDR3 is TGCAGTGCTAGGACCCGGACAGGGTGGGAGACCCAGTACTTC.

The J gene is TRBJ2-1, the V gene TRBV28, with TRBD2 matching over 10 bases. Germline values: CDR1 MDHEN, CDR2 SYDVKM. Trimming at V came to 6 bases and at J to 9 bases, leaving 8 bases not matched to a gene. CDR3 length: 14 residues. This CDR3 is CASSIAGGRIEQFF. Written as DNA, the CDR3 is TGTGCCAGCAGCATAGCGGGGGGTAGGATTGAGCAGTTCTTC.

This clonotype has a count of ten or more. The CDR3 reads CASSQEVWEQYF. CDR3 in DNA: TGTGCCAGCAGCCAAGAGGTGTGGGAGCAGTACTTC. The chain employs TRBV7-6 and TRBJ2-7; D is uncertain. Deletions cut 5 bases from V and 7 bases from J, with 12 bases between. Germline V lookup: CDR1 SGHVS, CDR2 FNYEAQ. This CDR3 comprises 12 residues.

This clonotype was seen ten or more times. This sequence joins TRBV4-2 and TRBJ2-1; a weak D match, TRBD1 (5 bases). V lost 3 bases, J lost 6 bases, and 12 bases lay in between. The CDR3 sequence is 14 residues long. Germline V gives CDR1 LGHNA, CDR2 YNFKEQ. For the CDR3, the DNA is TGTGCCAGCAGCCAGGGATGGCAGGGCAATGAGCAGTTCTTC. Translation gives CASSQGWQGNEQFF.

This clonotype was seen a handful of times. The J gene is TRBJ2-5, the V gene TRBV7-6; D remains ambiguous. The CDR3 has 17 residues. Per the germline V gene, CDR1 is SGHVS and CDR2 is FNYEAQ. V dropped 0 bases and J dropped 3 bases, with 17 bases sitting between them. The CDR3: CASSLARGRGREETQYF. The CDR3 DNA sequence: TGTGCCAGCAGCTTAGCGCGCGGTAGAGGAAGGGAAGAGACCCAGTACTTC.

This clonotype was found many times. The chain uses TRBV6-2 or TRBV6-3 and TRBJ1-1; D is perhaps TRBD1 (5 bases). CDR1 is MNHEY and CDR2 is SVGEGT in the germline V gene. V dropped 4 bases and J dropped 0 bases, with 12 bases sitting between them. This CDR3 is 15 amino acids long. CDR3 coding DNA: TGTGCCAGCAGTTTCCGACAGCTTGTGAACACTGAAGCTTTCTTT. Encoded protein: CASSFRQLVNTEAFF.

This chain links TRBV6-4 with TRBJ2-1; 7 bases match TRBD1. The CDR3 loop spans 15 amino acids. V dropped 0 bases and J dropped 6; count of bases not matched to a gene: 5. Germline V gives CDR1 MRHNA, CDR2 SNTAGT. DNA for the CDR3: TGTGCCAGCAGTGACTCGCAACAGGGGATCAATGAGCAGTTCTTC. It yields the protein CASSDSQQGINEQFF.

The gene calls are TRBV5-6 and TRBJ2-7; maybe TRBD2 (5 bases). Per the germline V gene, CDR1 is SGHDT and CDR2 is YYEEEE. The CDR3 length is 14 residues. Trimming took 0 bases from V and 3 from J, leaving 10 bases between them. DNA for the CDR3: TGTGCCAGCAGCTTGGGACACGGGAACTACGAGCAGTACTTC. As protein: CASSLGHGNYEQYF. The full variable domain, in which reference TRBV5-6 and TRBJ2-7 provide the parts outside the CDR3, is DAGVTQSPTHLIKTRGQQVTLRCSPKSGHDTVSWYQQALGQGPQFIFQYYEEEERQRGNFPDRFSGHQFPNYSSELNVNALLLGDSALYLCASSLGHGNYEQYFGPGTRLTVT.

This clonotype was seen many times. V usage is TRBV2 and J usage is TRBJ2-1; 7 nucleotides line up with TRBD1. CDR1 is SNHLY and CDR2 is FYNNEI in the germline V gene. The CDR3 covers 14 residues. V lost 9 bases and J lost 2; bases outside the gene matches: 7. The CDR3 coding sequence is TGTGCCAGTCAGGACAGGACCCCCTACAATGAGCAGTTCTTC. Translation gives CASQDRTPYNEQFF.

This clonotype showed up many times. V usage is TRBV9 and J usage is TRBJ2-1; tentative D call: TRBD1 (5 bases). CDR3 size: 16 residues. Trimming cost V 0 bases and J 2 bases, with 12 bases left between them. The germline CDR1 and CDR2 sequences are SGDLS and YYNGEE. CDR3 sequence: CASSVAGALPYNEQFF. In DNA form, the CDR3 reads TGTGCCAGCAGCGTAGCTGGGGCTTTACCCTACAATGAGCAGTTCTTC.

There are many counts of this clonotype. This CDR3 reads CASSTTAQQETQYF. The CDR3 coding sequence is TGTGCCAGTAGTACGACAGCCCAACAAGAGACCCAGTACTTC. The chain carries TRBV19 and TRBJ2-5, with D possibly matching TRBD1 (5 bases). The CDR3 sequence is 14 residues long. Germline CDR1 and CDR2: LNHDA and SQIVND (reference sequence). V was shortened by 4 bases and J by 2 bases, with 11 bases between the two germline ends.

At least ten counts were recorded for this clonotype. J is TRBJ1-2 and V is TRBV5-4, with 8 bases identical to TRBD1. The CDR3 is made up of 17 amino acids. The germline V gene has CDR1 SGHNT and CDR2 YYREEE (reference sequence). V lost 4 bases, J lost 6 bases, and 17 bases stayed unmatched. CDR3 amino acids: CASSPMARSGTGHGYTF. As DNA, the CDR3 is TGTGCCAGCAGCCCGATGGCGCGATCCGGGACAGGCCATGGCTACACCTTC.

This clonotype was picked up many times. The J gene is TRBJ2-3, the V gene TRBV7-2; 9 bases are shared with TRBD1. This CDR3 has 14 residues. Germline values: CDR1 SGHTA, CDR2 FQGNSA. After removal of 7 bases from V and 3 bases from J, the junction contained 5 bases not matched to a gene. This CDR3 reads CASTSGQGTDTQYF. CDR3 DNA sequence: TGTGCCAGCACCAGTGGACAGGGGACAGATACGCAGTATTTT. The full variable domain, completed using reference TRBV7-2 and TRBJ2-3, is GAGVSQSPSNKVTEKGKDVELRCDPISGHTALYWYRQSLGQGLEFLIYFQGNSAPDKSGLPSDRFSAERTGGSVSTLTIQRTQQEDSAVYLCASTSGQGTDTQYFGPGTRLTVL.

At least ten counts were recorded for this clonotype. The V call is TRBV4-2, the J call TRBJ1-6; D call uncertain. Germline CDR1 LGHNA, CDR2 YNFKEQ. The length of the CDR3 is 12 residues. Trimming stripped 0 bases from V and 10 bases from J, with 4 bases between. CDR3 bases: TGTGCCAGCAGCCAAGATAGATCACCCCTCCACTTT. Translated, it gives CASSQDRSPLHF.

A few counts support this clonotype. The chain links TRBV5-4 to TRBJ2-6; no clear D. The CDR3 totals 15 residues. The V end was cut by 4 bases, the J end by 0 bases, with 8 bases between. Germline values: CDR1 SGHNT, CDR2 YYREEE (reference sequence). Here the CDR3 DNA reads TGTGCCAGCAGCCCTGGTCCCTCTGGGGCCAACGTCCTGACTTTC. Translation gives CASSPGPSGANVLTF.

By frequency in the sample, this clonotype is medium-sized. The chain uses TRBV21-1 and TRBJ2-1. TRBV21-1 is a known pseudogene. There are 14 residues in the CDR3. CDR3 loop: CASSKGRFRDEQFF. CDR3 sequence (DNA): TGTGCCAGCAGCAAGGGCAGGTTTCGAGATGAGCAGTTCTTC.

The chain is built from TRBV7-4 and TRBJ2-7; a weak D match, TRBD1 (6 bases). V was clipped by 5 bases and J by 0 bases, with 17 bases between them. The V gene's germline CDR1 is SGHVT and CDR2 SQSDAQ. CDR3 length equals 16 residues. The CDR3 here is CASSSPRNRASYEQYF. Written as DNA, the CDR3 is TGTGCCAGCAGCAGTCCCCGGAACAGGGCCTCCTACGAGCAGTACTTC.